This T cell receptor (beta chain) was retrieved from a study of neurological immune-mediated disorders. TCRdb re-called the 5' RACE reads through MiXCR, storing one row per CDR3 protein. The top ten clones hold 7.4% of a sample with around 67,000 distinct CDR3 sequences, around 5% of them seen once. In germline, CDR1 is LGHDT, CDR2 YNNKEL (reference sequence). The length of the CDR3 is 14 residues. V was cut by 4 bases and J by 2 bases, with 12 bases left in between. The rearrangement links TRBV3-1 to TRBJ2-7; D tentatively reads TRBD1 or TRBD2 (5 bases each). The TCR was taken from a man between 18 and 35 years old with multiple sclerosis. The sample taken for sequencing was PBMCs. The CDR3 spells CASSRRDGAYEQYF. CDR3 nucleotide sequence: TGTGCCAGCAGCCGCCGGGACGGAGCCTACGAGCAGTACTTC.